One and the same sample provided the 32 T cell receptor beta chains below, sequenced in a study of blood T cell repertoires in COVID-19. The protocol was immunoSEQ multiplex PCR, while the TCRdb copy is restricted to in-frame clones and leaves out a portion. The table lists over 35,000 clones, approximately 70% of them singletons. The sequenced material came from peripheral blood. These receptors all stem from a man older than 75 with acute or convalescent COVID-19.

CDR3 sequence (DNA): TGTGCCATCGGGGGGTCGACAGATACGCAGTATTTT. This translates into CAIGGSTDTQYF. The J gene is TRBJ2-3, the V gene TRBV12-3 or TRBV12-4; 7 positions match TRBD2. This CDR3 comprises 12 residues. J was trimmed by 3 bases and V by 10 bases; bases with no gene match: 4.

CDR3 loop: CASRMAAGNEQFF. CDR3 nucleotides: TGTGCCAGCAGGATGGCAGCCGGGAATGAGCAGTTCTTC. The chain recombines TRBV12-3 or TRBV12-4 with TRBJ2-1; D not certain. Trimming took off 6 bases at V and 7 bases at J, with 13 bases between the two ends. The CDR3 totals 13 residues.

V usage is TRBV24-1 and J usage is TRBJ2-7, with D possibly being TRBD1 (6 bases). V was trimmed by 8 bases and J by 4 bases, leaving 11 bases between them. The CDR3 extends over 12 amino acids. From germline, CDR1 is KGHDR and CDR2 SFDVKD. The CDR3 DNA sequence: TGTGCCACCACTGACAGGTTGTACGAGCAGTACTTC. Its protein product is CATTDRLYEQYF.

This sequence joins TRBV7-9 and TRBJ1-2; no firm D call. V was pared by 4 bases and J by 1 base, with 7 bases between. The CDR3 runs 13 residues. CDR1 is SEHNR, CDR2 FQNEAQ, per germline (reference sequence). The CDR3 sequence: CASSSAGNYGYTF. In nucleotides, the CDR3 is TGTGCCAGCAGCTCCGCCGGTAACTATGGCTACACCTTC. The full variable domain, its missing parts supplied by reference TRBV7-9 and TRBJ1-2, is DTGVSQNPRHKITKRGQNVTFRCDPISEHNRLYWYRQTLGQGPEFLTYFQNEAQLEKSRLLSDRFSAERPKGSFSTLEIQRTEQGDSAMYLCASSSAGNYGYTFGSGTRLTVV.

The V gene is TRBV27, the J gene TRBJ2-1, with 13 bases that match TRBD2. J was trimmed by 5 bases and V by 4 bases; bases with no gene match: 2. Germline CDR1 and CDR2: MNHEY and SMNVEV (reference sequence). The length of the CDR3 is 15 residues. In DNA form, the CDR3 reads TGTGCCAGCAGTTATGGACTAGCGGGGGACAATGAGCAGTTCTTC. Its protein product is CASSYGLAGDNEQFF.

This clone has only a few counts. The chain is built from TRBV5-4 and TRBJ1-1; 9 nucleotides match TRBD1. Germline assignment: CDR1 SGHNT and CDR2 YYREEE (reference sequence). CDR3 length: 14 amino acids. J gave up 10 bases and V 9 bases, and 16 bases lay outside the gene matches. The CDR3 here is CATTDRGVFLRAFF. CDR3 bases: TGTGCCACCACCGACAGGGGGGTTTTTTTGAGAGCTTTCTTT.

The CDR3 coding sequence is TGTGCCAGCAGCGTAGGGGAAACCGGGAAGGGAACCGTTAGCAATCAGCCCCAGCATTTT. Its translation is CASSVGETGKGTVSNQPQHF. The chain is built from TRBV9 and TRBJ1-5; D not certain. The CDR3 runs 20 residues. Germline V lookup: CDR1 SGDLS, CDR2 YYNGEE. Trimming stripped 0 bases from V and 0 bases from J, with 22 bases between.

This clone was counted a few times. The chain links TRBV7-9 to TRBJ2-7; perhaps TRBD1 as D (5 bases). Germline CDR1 reads SEHNR; CDR2 reads FQNEAQ (reference sequence). The CDR3 spans 13 residues. V was cut by 6 bases and J by 4 bases, with 13 bases left in between. The CDR3 DNA reads as TGTGCCAGCAGACACGACAGATCTTACGAGCAGTACTTC. Amino acid sequence: CASRHDRSYEQYF.

The count of this clone is one. The rearrangement links TRBV20-1 to TRBJ1-2, with D tentatively TRBD1 (6 bases). In germline, CDR1 is DFQATT, CDR2 SNEGSKA (reference sequence). The CDR3 consists of 11 residues. V lost 4 bases, J lost 4 bases, and 7 bases lay in between. The CDR3 sequence: CSAMGAYGYTF. The CDR3 coding sequence is TGCAGTGCTATGGGGGCCTATGGCTACACCTTC.

In this sample, this clone turned up once. The V gene is TRBV7-8, the J gene TRBJ1-2; 12 bases map to TRBD1. Trimming removed 5 bases from V and 8 bases from J; junction bases left unmatched: 15. CDR1 SGHVS and CDR2 FQNEAQ come from the germline V gene. The CDR3 contains 17 residues. The CDR3 DNA sequence: TGTGCCAGCAGCGCGTGGGGCGGGACAGGGGGCGAAGGGGGCTACACCTTC. This translates into CASSAWGGTGGEGGYTF.

This sequence joins TRBV3-1 (or the pseudogene TRBV3-2) and TRBJ1-5, with D perhaps matching TRBD1 (5 bases). Germline V lookup: CDR1 LGHDT, CDR2 YNNKEL (reference sequence). Trimming removed 0 bases from V and 6 bases from J, with 12 bases in between. The CDR3 contains 15 residues. CDR3 sequence reads: CASSQDLGRGQPQHF. In DNA form, the CDR3 reads TGTGCCAGCAGCCAAGATTTGGGGAGGGGTCAGCCCCAGCATTTT.

This chain connects TRBV10-1 to TRBJ1-1; D perhaps matches TRBD1 (6 bases). The V gene lost 2 bases and the J gene lost 1 base, with 8 bases spanning the gap. The CDR3 has 14 residues. Germline CDR1 and CDR2: WNHNN and SYGVQD (reference sequence). CDR3 coding DNA: TGCGCCAGCAGTGAGGGACAGTCGAACACTGAAGCTTTCTTT. This encodes CASSEGQSNTEAFF.

The V and J genes are TRBV10-3 and TRBJ2-5; 14 bases match TRBD2. Germline values: CDR1 ENHRY, CDR2 SYGVKD. Germline trimming cut 10 bases from V and 4 bases from J; bases unmatched to any gene: 11. This CDR3 is built from 16 residues. The CDR3 region has the DNA TGTGCCACCCTACCAGGACTAGCGGGGGGCGGAGAGACCCAGTACTTC. Its translation is CATLPGLAGGGETQYF.

The rearrangement joins TRBV5-4 to TRBJ1-5; D is unresolved. Trimming shortened V by 0 bases and J by 7 bases, and 11 bases separated the two germline ends. Looked up from germline, CDR1 is SGHNT and CDR2 is YYREEE (reference sequence). The CDR3 length is 14 residues. CDR3 bases: TGTGCCAGCAGCTTGGGCGGGGTCCGACAGCCCCAGCATTTT. The encoded protein is CASSLGGVRQPQHF.

This clone was recorded a few times. The chain has TRBV5-5 and TRBJ1-5; D remains ambiguous. CDR3 length: 14 residues. Trimming shortened V by 4 bases and J by 7 bases, and 15 bases separated the two germline ends. Germline-derived CDR1 and CDR2 are SGHKS and YYEKEE (reference sequence). The CDR3 nucleotides read TGTGCCAGCAGCCTGACCCACGGAGGGCAGCCCCAGCATTTT. Translated, it gives CASSLTHGGQPQHF.

This chain connects TRBV7-6 to TRBJ2-2, with 8 bases lining up with TRBD1. Germline-derived CDR1 and CDR2 are SGHVS and FNYEAQ. The CDR3 has 15 residues. J was trimmed by 5 bases and V by 5 bases; bases with no gene match: 7. CDR3 sequence reads: CASSPRQGATGELFF. CDR3 sequence (DNA): TGTGCCAGCAGCCCGAGGCAGGGGGCGACCGGGGAGCTGTTTTTT.

Only a few counts were recorded for this clone. The chain uses TRBV21-1 and TRBJ1-1. TRBV21-1 is termed a pseudogene. This CDR3 comprises 15 residues. This CDR3 is CASSVRMGGNTEAFF. In DNA form, the CDR3 reads TGTGCCAGCAGCGTCCGGATGGGAGGGAACACTGAAGCTTTCTTT.

This rearrangement joins TRBV5-4 to TRBJ2-1; a weak D match, TRBD2 (5 bases). CDR1 is SGHNT and CDR2 is YYREEE in the germline V gene (reference sequence). The CDR3 length is 15 residues. V was trimmed by 5 bases and J by 0 bases, leaving 12 bases between them. CDR3 region: CASSEGPSSYNEQFF. CDR3 nucleotides: TGTGCCAGCAGTGAGGGCCCCAGCTCCTACAATGAGCAGTTCTTC.

This chain connects TRBV12-3 or TRBV12-4 to TRBJ1-5; no firm D call. Trimming cost V 1 base and J 7 bases, with 5 bases left between them. The CDR3 totals 12 residues. CDR3 bases: TGTGCCAGCAGTTTAGGAGAACAGCCCCAGCATTTT. Translation: CASSLGEQPQHF.

The chain employs TRBV7-9 and TRBJ1-1, with 7 bases aligning to TRBD1. The CDR3 runs 15 residues. The ends lost 1 base at V and 7 bases at J; junction bases unmatched: 9. The germline V gene encodes CDR1 SEHNR and CDR2 FQNEAQ (reference sequence). Written as DNA, the CDR3 is TGTGCCAGCAGCTTAGGCGCCGGGACAGCGTTTGAAGCTTTCTTT. Its protein is CASSLGAGTAFEAFF.

The J gene is TRBJ2-5, the V gene TRBV7-7; 7 nucleotides agree with TRBD2. Trimming cost V 1 base and J 4 bases; bases outside gene matches: 6. The length of the CDR3 is 15 residues. Looked up from germline, CDR1 is SSHAT and CDR2 is FNYEAQ (reference sequence). In DNA, the CDR3 is TGTGCCAGCAGCTTAGGCGGGGGTCCCGTAGAGACCCAGTACTTC. It translates to CASSLGGGPVETQYF.

The gene calls are TRBV23-1 and TRBJ2-7, with TRBD2 as a possible D gene (5 bases). TRBV23-1 is an ORF, and what it does is uncertain. The CDR3 is 13 residues long. Trimming cost V 0 bases and J 6 bases, with 9 bases left between them. The CDR3 nucleotides are TGCGCCAGCAGTCAATCAGAGGGCAGCGAGCAGTACTTC. It translates to CASSQSEGSEQYF.

The chain has TRBV19 and TRBJ1-5; D remains unclear. This CDR3 has 15 residues. The V and J ends lost 7 bases and 1 base respectively, with 14 bases between them. Per the germline V gene, CDR1 is LNHDA and CDR2 is SQIVND (reference sequence). The CDR3 nucleotides are TGTGCCAGTACCATAAATCCGGAGAGCAATCAGCCCCAGCATTTT. It encodes CASTINPESNQPQHF. Drawing the rest from reference TRBV19 and TRBJ1-5, the complete variable domain is DGGITQSPKYLFRKEGQNVTLSCEQNLNHDAMYWYRQDPGQGLRLIYYSQIVNDFQKGDIAEGYSVSREKKESFPLTVTSAQKNPTAFYLCASTINPESNQPQHFGDGTRLSIL.

V and J are TRBV7-9 and TRBJ1-2; possibly TRBD1 for D (5 bases). CDR3 length equals 15 residues. Trimming removed 5 bases at V and 4 bases at J, with 17 bases between. CDR1 and CDR2 (germline): SEHNR, FQNEAQ (reference sequence). CDR3 coding DNA: TGTGCCAGCAGCAAACCCACAGGTTCCTTCTATGGCTACACCTTC. Amino acids: CASSKPTGSFYGYTF.

The J gene is TRBJ1-3, the V gene TRBV30, with 7 bases identical to TRBD1. The germline V gene encodes CDR1 GTSNPN and CDR2 SVGIG (reference sequence). Germline trimming cut 7 bases from V and 0 bases from J; bases unmatched to any gene: 6. CDR3 size: 14 residues. This CDR3 reads CAYSRDSSGNTIYF. Written as DNA, the CDR3 is TGTGCCTACTCCCGGGACAGCTCTGGAAACACCATATATTTT.

This chain links TRBV27 with TRBJ2-2, with TRBD2 matching 8 bases. V gave up 6 bases and J gave up 0 bases; unmatched junction bases: 6. This CDR3 region has 16 residues. The V gene's germline CDR1 is MNHEY and CDR2 SMNVEV (reference sequence). CDR3 in DNA: TGTGCCAGCAGGTCGAATAGCGGGGCGAACACCGGGGAGCTGTTTTTT. It translates to CASRSNSGANTGELFF.

This clone showed up just a few times. This chain links TRBV27 with TRBJ2-7; a weak D match, TRBD1 (5 bases). Trimming pared 3 bases from V and 6 bases from J, leaving 12 bases between. The CDR3 is 13 residues long. Germline V gene sequence: CDR1 MNHEY, CDR2 SMNVEV (reference sequence). CDR3 sequence (DNA): TGTGCCAGCAGTTTGTCAGGGTATGGCGAGCAGTACTTC. Translating gives CASSLSGYGEQYF.

This chain connects TRBV7-6 to TRBJ2-3, with TRBD2 matching 11 bases. Per germline, CDR1 SGHVS and CDR2 FNYEAQ. The V gene end was trimmed by 0 bases and the J gene end by 4 bases; junction bases not matched to a gene: 6. The CDR3 has 17 residues. CDR3 nucleotides: TGTGCCAGCAGCTTAGCGCCCACTAGCGGGGGACCAGATACGCAGTATTTT. Amino acid sequence: CASSLAPTSGGPDTQYF. The variable domain in full, completed from reference TRBV7-6 and TRBJ2-3, reads GAGVSQSPRYKVTKRGQDVALRCDPISGHVSLYWYRQALGQGPEFLTYFNYEAQQDKSGLPNDRFSAERPEGSISTLTIQRTEQRDSAMYRCASSLAPTSGGPDTQYFGPGTRLTVL.

This clone occurred once. This chain uses TRBV5-1 with TRBJ1-3; a possible D gene is TRBD1 (6 bases). The germline V gene encodes CDR1 SGHRS and CDR2 YFSETQ. V was cut by 3 bases and J by 8 bases, with 15 bases left in between. The CDR3 is 14 amino acids. The CDR3 reads CASSSTGLADTIYF. CDR3 nucleotides: TGCGCCAGCAGCTCTACAGGGTTGGCGGACACCATATATTTT.

The rearrangement links TRBV6-5 to TRBJ2-5, with D unresolved. CDR1 is MNHEY and CDR2 is SVGAGI in the germline V gene. CDR3 length: 14 residues. V lost 6 bases to trimming and J lost 0 bases, with 11 bases between them. CDR3 bases: TGTGCCAGCAGACCCCTCGACAACCAAGAGACCCAGTACTTC. It specifies CASRPLDNQETQYF.

This clone was seen a handful of times. The chain couples TRBV2 to TRBJ2-7; weak D call: TRBD1 (5 bases). Germline V gene data show CDR1 as SNHLY and CDR2 as FYNNEI. The germline V and J ends were trimmed by 0 bases and 3 bases, with 12 bases remaining between them. The CDR3 has 15 amino acids. The CDR3 spells CASSEAGQTVYEQYF. The CDR3, as DNA: TGTGCCAGCAGTGAAGCAGGCCAGACAGTCTACGAGCAGTACTTC.

Regarding this clone: The germline gene is not matched at one end of the junction; a read error may be the cause. The chain is built from TRBV12-3 or TRBV12-4 and TRBJ1-4, with a weak D call TRBD1 (5 bases). This CDR3 is built from 12 residues. CDR3 nucleotides: TGTGCCAGCAGCTCAGGCTCGACAGTTGCTATTTTT. Encoded protein: CASSSGSTVAIF.